These 22 T cell receptor beta chains originate from one sample sequenced in a study of OX40 agonist ivuxolimab in advanced cancers. Some clones are missing from TCRdb's copy, which holds only in-frame ones; the method was immunoSEQ multiplex PCR. The sample holds tens of thousands of clones; approximately 90% are singletons and the top ten take 25%. The sample consisted of CD4+ or CD8+ T cells sorted from blood, taken in a trial of the OX40 agonist ivuxolimab. All receptors come from an adult with an advanced solid tumor such as melanoma, head and neck, liver or kidney cancer.

The J gene is TRBJ2-3, the V gene TRBV7-2, with 14 bases aligning to TRBD2. Germline-derived CDR1 and CDR2 are SGHTA and FQGNSA. The CDR3 spans 18 residues. Unmatched junction bases numbered 9, after V lost 1 base and J lost 6 bases. The CDR3 nucleotides are TGTGCCAGCAGCTTAGTCGGGACTAGCGGGAGTCGGTGGGATACGCAGTATTTT. Amino acid sequence: CASSLVGTSGSRWDTQYF.

The sample holds one count of this clone. This chain uses TRBV7-2 with TRBJ2-1, with D unclear. The CDR3 is 13 residues long. Germline V CDR1 and CDR2: SGHTA, FQGNSA. The V end was cut by 7 bases, the J end by 5 bases, with 12 bases between. CDR3 sequence: CASTPFPDNEQFF. The CDR3 DNA reads TGTGCCAGCACTCCTTTCCCCGACAATGAGCAGTTCTTC.

This sequence joins TRBV2 and TRBJ2-5; D ambiguous. The CDR3 extends over 11 amino acids. The V and J ends lost 9 bases and 2 bases respectively, with 7 bases between them. Looked up from germline, CDR1 is SNHLY and CDR2 is FYNNEI. DNA of the CDR3: TGTGCCAGGGACCGACAAGAGACCCAGTACTTC. Encoded protein: CARDRQETQYF.

This chain links TRBV29-1 with TRBJ2-7; a possible D gene is TRBD1 (5 bases). With 4 bases removed from V and 3 bases from J, the gap between germline ends came to 10 bases. This CDR3 spans 12 amino acids. Germline CDR1 reads SQVTM; CDR2 reads ANQGSEA. CDR3 DNA sequence: TGCAGCGTTGTCCGGCAGGGCTACGAGCAGTACTTC. Amino acids: CSVVRQGYEQYF.

The sample holds one count of this clone. The J gene is TRBJ1-5, the V gene TRBV9; no reliable D call. The CDR3 is made up of 15 amino acids. Germline V gene data show CDR1 as SGDLS and CDR2 as YYNGEE. Trimming took 2 bases from V and 0 from J, leaving 9 bases between them. In DNA, the CDR3 is TGTGCCAGCAGCGTTGCGGGTTATAGCAATCAGCCCCAGCATTTT. It translates to CASSVAGYSNQPQHF.

This rearrangement joins TRBV7-8 to TRBJ2-5; no clear D gene. This CDR3 is built from 17 residues. The germline CDR1 and CDR2 sequences are SGHVS and FQNEAQ. V was pared by 2 bases and J by 1 base, with 17 bases between. CDR3 in amino acids: CASSLPPNGVSQETQYF. The DNA for the CDR3 is TGTGCCAGCAGCTTACCCCCCAACGGAGTTAGCCAAGAGACCCAGTACTTC.

The CDR3 bases are TGTGCCTTCCTCCCCAGCAGCAGGGACGAGCAGTACTTC. Translation: CAFLPSSRDEQYF. The chain has TRBV30 and TRBJ2-7; possibly TRBD1 for D (5 bases). CDR3 length: 13 residues. Germline values: CDR1 GTSNPN, CDR2 SVGIG (reference sequence). Trimming removed 7 bases from V and 5 bases from J, with 18 bases in between.

The rearrangement uses TRBV11-1 and TRBJ1-1, with D uncertain. The CDR3 has 14 amino acids. Between the trimmed V and J ends, which lost 0 bases and 1 base, there was a span of 6 bases. In germline, CDR1 is SGHAT, CDR2 FQDESV (reference sequence). CDR3 coding DNA: TGTGCCAGCAGCTTAGCACAGCCGAACACTGAAGCTTTCTTT. It encodes CASSLAQPNTEAFF.

V usage is TRBV7-9 and J usage is TRBJ1-1; 10 bases are a match to TRBD1. Germline loops: CDR1 SEHNR, CDR2 FQNEAQ (reference sequence). The CDR3 is made up of 16 amino acids. V lost 1 base to trimming and J lost 6 bases; unmatched junction nucleotides: 8. For the CDR3, the DNA is TGTGCCAGCAGCTTAGTCCGGACAGGGGGGGACTCTGAAGCTTTCTTT. Translation gives CASSLVRTGGDSEAFF.

The chain uses TRBV7-3 and TRBJ2-5; no definite D call. Trimming cost V 9 bases and J 7 bases, with 9 bases left between them. From germline, CDR1 is SGHTA and CDR2 FQGTGA. CDR3 length: 10 amino acids. The CDR3 reads CARNSGTQYF. For the CDR3, the DNA is TGTGCCAGAAACTCGGGGACCCAGTACTTC.

This clone was found a few times. The V gene is TRBV9, the J gene TRBJ1-6; 7 nucleotides line up with TRBD1. V shed 0 bases, J shed 5 bases, and the junction held 5 bases outside the gene matches. Germline values: CDR1 SGDLS, CDR2 YYNGEE. This CDR3 has 16 amino acids. The CDR3 is CASSVGATGNNSPLHF. The DNA for the CDR3 is TGTGCCAGCAGCGTAGGTGCGACAGGGAATAATTCACCCCTCCACTTT.

The V and J genes are TRBV7-4 and TRBJ2-3, with a weak D call TRBD1 (5 bases). Germline assignment: CDR1 SGHVT and CDR2 SQSDAQ. The ends were cut back, 7 bases at V and 6 bases at J, with 17 bases in the middle. The CDR3 contains 14 residues. The CDR3 region is CASTRGPHSDTQYF. The CDR3 DNA reads as TGTGCCAGCACTAGGGGTCCTCATAGTGATACGCAGTATTTT.

In its sample, this clone was seen once. This chain connects TRBV7-9 to TRBJ1-2; the match to TRBD1 covers 10 bases. This CDR3 is 14 amino acids long. J was trimmed by 8 bases and V by 3 bases; bases with no gene match: 6. Germline V gives CDR1 SEHNR, CDR2 FQNEAQ (reference sequence). CDR3 nucleotide sequence: TGTGCCAGCAGCTTCGGGACAGGGGCATTCGGCTACACCTTC. It codes for CASSFGTGAFGYTF.

The V call is TRBV29-1, the J call TRBJ2-7; the match to TRBD2 covers 9 bases. V lost 1 base to trimming and J lost 2 bases; unmatched junction nucleotides: 33. The CDR3 runs 24 residues. Germline values: CDR1 SQVTM, CDR2 ANQGSEA. The CDR3 spells CSVEAPDWAGHGAGSGRSAYEQYF. The CDR3 nucleotides are TGCAGCGTTGAAGCGCCTGATTGGGCCGGACACGGGGCCGGGAGCGGGAGGTCCGCCTACGAGCAGTACTTC.

This chain joins TRBV27 and TRBJ2-1; D may be TRBD1 (7 bases). Germline V gene sequence: CDR1 MNHEY, CDR2 SMNVEV (reference sequence). With 0 bases removed from V and 5 bases from J, the gap between germline ends came to 14 bases. The CDR3 is 16 amino acids. The CDR3 spells CASSLSWGDSNNEQFF. The CDR3 nucleotides read TGTGCCAGCAGTTTATCGTGGGGGGACAGCAACAATGAGCAGTTCTTC.

The chain combines TRBV4-3 with TRBJ2-1; D not resolved. V dropped 1 base and J dropped 9 bases, with 7 bases sitting between them. From germline, CDR1 is LGHNA and CDR2 YSLEER. The CDR3 loop spans 12 amino acids. The chain's CDR3 is CASSQVPSEQFF. The CDR3 DNA is TGCGCCAGCAGCCAAGTTCCTAGTGAGCAGTTCTTC.

This chain uses TRBV11-2 with TRBJ2-5, with D tentatively TRBD2 (5 bases). Trimming shortened V by 5 bases and J by 1 base, and 17 bases separated the two germline ends. The CDR3 is made up of 16 amino acids. In germline, CDR1 is SGHAT, CDR2 FQNNGV. CDR3 coding DNA: TGTGCCAGCAGCCGCCTGGGGAGCGGAGGCCAAGAGACCCAGTACTTC. Protein sequence: CASSRLGSGGQETQYF.

This sequence joins TRBV5-1 and TRBJ2-2, with D possibly called TRBD1 or TRBD2 (5 bases each). Germline V gene sequence: CDR1 SGHRS, CDR2 YFSETQ. The CDR3 extends over 15 amino acids. V lost 6 bases, J lost 0 bases, and 12 bases lay in between. Here the CDR3 DNA reads TGCGCCAGCACTGAGCGGACAACGAACACCGGGGAGCTGTTTTTT. This encodes CASTERTTNTGELFF.

This clone was detected only once. The chain combines TRBV10-3 with TRBJ2-5, with TRBD2 matching over 11 bases. V trimming: 6 bases; J trimming: 3 bases; junction bases outside the gene matches: 6. This CDR3 region has 15 residues. Germline lookup yields CDR1 ENHRY and CDR2 SYGVKD. The CDR3 DNA reads as TGTGCCATCAGCAGCCCACTAGCGGGAGAAGAGACCCAGTACTTC. It encodes CAISSPLAGEETQYF.

This clone was seen only once. The chain has TRBV6-6 and TRBJ1-2; 8 bases fit TRBD1. The CDR3 sequence is 14 residues long. J lost 4 bases, V lost 7 bases, and 8 bases had no gene match. The germline V gene encodes CDR1 MNHNY and CDR2 SVGAGI (reference sequence). Written as DNA, the CDR3 is TGTGCCAGCACCAAGGACAGGGCCGTCTATGGCTACACCTTC. Translating it yields CASTKDRAVYGYTF.

The rearrangement joins TRBV9 to TRBJ2-7; TRBD2 is a possible D gene (6 bases). The V gene lost 7 bases and the J gene lost 0 bases, with 20 bases spanning the gap. This CDR3 is 16 amino acids long. Germline V lookup: CDR1 SGDLS, CDR2 YYNGEE. The CDR3 spells CASASPRDGSSYEQYF. For the CDR3, the DNA is TGTGCCAGCGCCAGTCCGCGGGACGGGAGCTCCTACGAGCAGTACTTC.

The genes are TRBV11-2 and TRBJ2-5; D call uncertain. Germline CDR1 and CDR2: SGHAT and FQNNGV. The CDR3 length is 15 residues. V lost 5 bases, J lost 3 bases, and 16 bases lay in between. The chain's CDR3 is CASSDGWSVEETQYF. CDR3 coding DNA: TGTGCCAGCAGCGACGGGTGGTCCGTGGAAGAGACCCAGTACTTC. Based on the CDR3 plus reference TRBV11-2 and TRBJ2-5, the full variable domain is EAGVAQSPRYKIIEKRQSVAFWCNPISGHATLYWYQQILGQGPKLLIQFQNNGVVDDSQLPKDRFSAERLKGVDSTLKIQPAKLEDSAVYLCASSDGWSVEETQYFGPGTRLLVL.